This T cell receptor (beta chain) was sequenced during a study of CD8 T cells in ankylosing spondylitis. Construction of TCR beta libraries was performed using quantitative 5'-RACE with molecular barcodes. A single record per CDR3 protein comes from TCRdb applying MiXCR to the 5' RACE reads. Altogether roughly 250,000 distinct CDR3 sequences are present, more than 9% being singletons, with the ten largest covering 2.6%. Overall study findings and caveats: Reports say disease-linked clones showed up significantly more in matched ankylosing spondylitis synovial fluid.

This clonotype was seen a few times. Its target is not known. The CDR3 totals 15 residues. V shed 5 bases, J shed 5 bases, and the junction held 8 bases outside the gene matches. Per the germline V gene, CDR1 is SGHTA and CDR2 is FQGNSA. The sample comprised blood, either unsorted or a sorted T cell fraction (not recorded which). This receptor was taken from a male donor with ankylosing spondylitis or in good health (not recorded which). This chain joins TRBV7-2 and TRBJ2-3, with 9 nucleotides matching TRBD2. The chain's CDR3 is CASSPRRGGGDTQYF. The CDR3 DNA follows: TGTGCCAGCAGCCCGAGGCGGGGGGGTGGAGATACGCAGTATTTT.